These 5 T cell receptor beta chains share one sample of origin, sequenced in a study of shared clonotypes between healthy human individuals (dated by TCRdb to 2018 to 2020). The library was prepared using the immunoSEQ multiplex PCR assay. TCRdb obtained this table from immuneACCESS and retained in-frame rearrangements with V and J assigned. These tables miss some clones; where compared with another copy, unresolved V genes account for less than half of the shortfall, and the remainder is unexplained. The sample table lists about 1,900,000 clones, less than 95% of them with a count of one. Of the sample, approximately 1.2% is held by the ten largest clones. For the CD8 naive samples, CD45RO-negative cells were positively selected for CCR7, yielding a CD45RA+CCR7+ population from which TemRA cells were excluded. The sequencing sample was made of naive CD8+ T cells sorted from blood. Interpreted using the paper, the cell subset or site label stands for: CD45RA+CCR7+. The receptors come from a man between 18 and 29 years old in good health.

J is TRBJ1-2 and V is TRBV5-4, with D uncertain. This CDR3 is 14 amino acids long. V lost 4 bases, J lost 3 bases, and 13 bases lay in between. Germline CDR1 reads SGHNT; CDR2 reads YYREEE (reference sequence). This CDR3 is CASSPDREHYGYTF. DNA of the CDR3: TGTGCCAGCAGCCCGGATCGGGAACACTATGGCTACACCTTC.

About this clone itself: This specimen includes other DNA sequences encoding the same CDR3. DNA for the CDR3: TGTGCCAGCAGCCCGGGAGGGGAGGGAGAGACCCAGTACTTC. This sequence encodes CASSPGGEGETQYF. The J gene is TRBJ2-5, the V gene TRBV28; 8 nucleotides agree with TRBD2. The junction had 7 bases not matched to a gene; V was cut back by 6 bases and J by 4 bases. Germline V CDR1 and CDR2: MDHEN, SYDVKM. The CDR3 is 14 amino acids.

The chain uses TRBV5-4 and TRBJ1-1, with D uncertain. Germline V gene lookup returns CDR1 SGHNT and CDR2 YYREEE (reference sequence). The CDR3 runs to 14 residues. V gave up 1 base and J gave up 0 bases, with 7 bases separating them. Written as DNA, the CDR3 is TGTGCCAGCAGCTTGTTTCTGATGAACACTGAAGCTTTCTTT. Translating it yields CASSLFLMNTEAFF. Based on the CDR3 plus reference TRBV5-4 and TRBJ1-1, the full variable domain is ETGVTQSPTHLIKTRGQQVTLRCSSQSGHNTVSWYQQALGQGPQFIFQYYREEENGRGNFPPRFSGLQFPNYSSELNVNALELDDSALYLCASSLFLMNTEAFFGQGTRLTVV.

The rearrangement joins TRBV6-5 to TRBJ2-7; no firm D call. Trimming removed 7 bases from V and 6 bases from J, with 10 bases in between. Per germline, CDR1 MNHEY and CDR2 SVGAGI. The CDR3 totals 11 residues. CDR3 region: CASTEDGEQYF. CDR3 DNA: TGTGCCAGCACCGAAGACGGCGAGCAGTACTTC.

This chain connects TRBV28 to TRBJ1-5; weak D call: TRBD1 (6 bases). CDR1 is MDHEN, CDR2 SYDVKM, per germline. The CDR3 runs to 17 residues. Trimming pared 6 bases from V and 0 bases from J, leaving 18 bases between. The CDR3 region has the DNA TGTGCCAGCAGCCAGGGACACACAACTCCTAGCAATCAGCCCCAGCATTTT. This sequence encodes CASSQGHTTPSNQPQHF.